The next 16 T cell receptor beta chains were all read from a single sample in a study of blood T cell repertoires in COVID-19. TCRdb's copy holds only in-frame clones and misses some; the assay was immunoSEQ multiplex PCR. The sample shows approximately 24,000 clones, 90% to 95% of them seen only once. The sequencing sample was made of peripheral blood. All receptors come from a woman in her fifties or sixties with active COVID-19.

This chain joins TRBV6-4 and TRBJ1-1, with D perhaps matching TRBD1 (6 bases). Per the germline V gene, CDR1 is MRHNA and CDR2 is SNTAGT. The CDR3 runs to 14 residues. Trimming stripped 4 bases from V and 3 bases from J, with 12 bases between. Written as DNA, the CDR3 is TGTGCCAGCAGTGGACAGCCAGGGGACACTGAAGCTTTCTTT. It encodes CASSGQPGDTEAFF.

This sequence joins TRBV11-1 and TRBJ2-3; TRBD1 is a possible D gene (5 bases). V was cut by 1 base and J by 3 bases, with 11 bases left in between. This CDR3 has 15 residues. CDR1 is SGHAT and CDR2 is FQDESV in the germline V gene (reference sequence). The DNA of the CDR3 is TGTGCCAGCAGCTTAGAGGGGTTTGAGACAGATACGCAGTATTTT. Its translation is CASSLEGFETDTQYF. The full variable domain, completed using reference TRBV11-1 and TRBJ2-3, is EAEVAQSPRYKITEKSQAVAFWCDPISGHATLYWYRQILGQGPELLVQFQDESVVDDSQLPKDRFSAERLKGVDSTLKIQPAELGDSAMYLCASSLEGFETDTQYFGPGTRLTVL.

V usage is TRBV5-4 and J usage is TRBJ2-3; 11 bases agree with TRBD2. The junction had 1 base not matched to a gene; V was cut back by 0 bases and J by 4 bases. In germline, CDR1 is SGHNT, CDR2 YYREEE (reference sequence). The CDR3 length is 15 residues. The CDR3 coding sequence is TGTGCCAGCAGCTTGGGTAGCGGGGGGGCAGATACGCAGTATTTT. It specifies CASSLGSGGADTQYF.

The chain carries TRBV5-1 and TRBJ1-1; D is undetermined. Germline CDR1 is SGHRS and CDR2 is YFSETQ. V was shortened by 2 bases and J by 1 base, with 6 bases between the two germline ends. The CDR3 extends over 13 amino acids. In nucleotides, the CDR3 is TGCGCCAGCAGCTTTACAGCGAACACTGAAGCTTTCTTT. This gives the protein CASSFTANTEAFF.

CDR3 protein: CASSRRGRGVEQYF. The CDR3 DNA follows: TGTGCCAGCAGCCGCCGAGGCAGGGGGGTCGAGCAGTACTTC. V and J are TRBV11-2 and TRBJ2-7; possibly TRBD1 for D (7 bases). The germline V gene encodes CDR1 SGHAT and CDR2 FQNNGV. The CDR3 consists of 14 residues. V was cut by 5 bases and J by 6 bases, with 17 bases left in between.

The chain employs TRBV30 and TRBJ1-2; 8 nucleotides agree with TRBD1. J gave up 6 bases and V 3 bases, and 6 bases lay outside the gene matches. The CDR3 covers 13 residues. The V gene's germline CDR1 is GTSNPN and CDR2 SVGIG (reference sequence). The CDR3 DNA reads TGTGCCTGGAGCCGACAGGGGACGAATGGCTACACCTTC. It yields the protein CAWSRQGTNGYTF.

The J gene is TRBJ2-1, the V gene TRBV20-1, with D perhaps matching TRBD2 (7 bases). The germline V and J ends were trimmed by 3 bases and 4 bases, with 13 bases remaining between them. CDR3 length: 14 amino acids. Germline assignment: CDR1 DFQATT and CDR2 SNEGSKA (reference sequence). CDR3 coding DNA: TGCAGTGCTAGTCCAGAGGGGGGGTACAATGAGCAGTTCTTC. Protein sequence: CSASPEGGYNEQFF.

In regard to this clone: Within the sample, other DNA sequences also encode this same CDR3. The chain recombines TRBV19 with TRBJ2-7; D is possibly TRBD1 (6 bases). Trimming took 3 bases from V and 1 from J, leaving 10 bases between them. This CDR3 region has 14 residues. Germline lookup yields CDR1 LNHDA and CDR2 SQIVND (reference sequence). In DNA form, the CDR3 reads TGTGCCAGTAGTATCCGGGACACTTCCTACGAGCAGTACTTC. Amino acids: CASSIRDTSYEQYF.

The chain recombines TRBV28 with TRBJ1-1, with D uncertain. The CDR3 extends over 12 amino acids. Per the germline V gene, CDR1 is MDHEN and CDR2 is SYDVKM. V shed 5 bases and J shed 3 bases, with 7 bases lying between them. DNA for the CDR3: TGTGCCAGCAGTATACTTTACACTGAAGCTTTCTTT. Translated: CASSILYTEAFF.

This chain connects TRBV11-2 to TRBJ1-2; the D is unclear. Deletions cut 2 bases from V and 2 bases from J, with 9 bases between. The CDR3 extends over 14 amino acids. Germline values: CDR1 SGHAT, CDR2 FQNNGV. Here the CDR3 reads CASSLSGPNYGYTF. In DNA, the CDR3 is TGTGCCAGCAGCTTATCTGGGCCCAACTATGGCTACACCTTC.

V gene TRBV28 combines with J gene TRBJ1-4; D is uncertain. This CDR3 region has 16 residues. The V gene's germline CDR1 is MDHEN and CDR2 SYDVKM. The V end was cut by 6 bases, the J end by 0 bases, with 14 bases between. The CDR3 coding sequence is TGTGCCAGCAGACCCCTTGGGAGTGCAACTAATGAAAAACTGTTTTTT. As protein: CASRPLGSATNEKLFF.

This chain connects TRBV6-5 to TRBJ1-3; 8 bases agree with TRBD1. Germline assignment: CDR1 MNHEY and CDR2 SVGAGI. V shed 8 bases and J 0 bases; nucleotides not matched to a gene: 3. The CDR3 is 14 amino acids. In nucleotides, the CDR3 is TGTGCCAGCCGGGACAGGTTCTCTGGAAACACCATATATTTT. This encodes CASRDRFSGNTIYF.

The CDR3: CASSSRGTLGGELFF. The DNA of the CDR3 is TGTGCCAGCAGCTCTCGAGGTACCTTGGGCGGGGAGCTGTTTTTT. The chain couples TRBV3-1 (or the pseudogene TRBV3-2) to TRBJ2-2; unclear D gene. Trimming removed 5 bases at V and 7 bases at J, with 17 bases between. The germline V gene has CDR1 LGHDT and CDR2 YNNKEL (reference sequence). CDR3 size: 15 residues.

The genes are TRBV11-2 and TRBJ2-5, with 7 bases aligning to TRBD1. The CDR3 loop spans 14 amino acids. Germline V CDR1 and CDR2: SGHAT, FQNNGV. The ends lost 5 bases at V and 2 bases at J; junction bases unmatched: 5. CDR3 in amino acids: CASSRGQFQETQYF. CDR3 nucleotide sequence: TGTGCCAGCAGCCGGGGACAGTTTCAAGAGACCCAGTACTTC.

On this clone: Relative to the germline gene, one junction end is altered; a read error may explain this. This chain uses TRBV11-3 with TRBJ2-2, with TRBD1 matching 10 bases. Germline V gene data show CDR1 as SGHNT and CDR2 as YENEEA. This CDR3 is built from 17 residues. This chain's CDR3 is CASSLVGGTGVSGELFF. CDR3 nucleotides: TGTGCCAGCAGCTTAGTCGGAGGGACAGGGGTCTCCGGAGAGCTGTTTTTT. The entire variable domain, with the rest obtained from reference TRBV11-3 and TRBJ2-2, is as follows: EAGVVQSPRYKIIEKKQPVAFWCNPISGHNTLYWYLQNLGQGPELLIRYENEEAVDDSQLPKDRFSAERLKGVDSTLKIQPAELGDSAVYLCASSLVGGTGVSGELFFGEGSRLTVL.

The sample holds one count of this clone. The chain recombines TRBV5-1 with TRBJ2-3, with 14 nucleotides matching TRBD2. The CDR3 covers 17 residues. CDR1 and CDR2 (germline): SGHRS, YFSETQ. V lost 4 bases and J lost 8; bases outside the gene matches: 12. This CDR3 reads CASSPTGLAGAMGTQYF. The CDR3 region has the DNA TGCGCCAGCAGCCCAACGGGACTAGCGGGAGCCATGGGTACGCAGTATTTT.